This TCR beta chain was identified during a study of Graves' ophthalmopathy and Graves' hyperthyroidism. Study-wide points: The 13-signature model separated ophthalmopathy from stable hyperthyroidism at around 86% sensitivity and roughly 80% specificity.

V dropped 3 bases and J dropped 10 bases, with 9 bases sitting between them. CDR1 and CDR2 from the germline V gene are ENHRY and SYGVKD. The CDR3 sequence is 12 residues long. The authors amplified TCR beta CDR3 regions, and they did so from RNA transcripts for repertoire sequencing. Second-round multiplex PCR came after a first-round RT-PCR that employed HTBI primers. TCRdb called the multiplex PCR reads again in MiXCR, with one record for every CDR3 protein. The repertoire has over a million distinct CDR3 sequences, 36% of them found once; the top ten carry 8.5% to 14%. The study recruited hyperthyroidism patients aged 18 to 65 who were newly diagnosed, under 2 months' duration. Diagnostic conclusions were grounded in clinical symptoms, serum thyroxine, TRAb, thyroid ultrasound and orbital computed tomography. Comment on this clonotype: Its target is not known.

The chain employs TRBV10-3 and TRBJ1-4; a possible D gene is TRBD1 (5 bases). What was sequenced was peripheral blood or thyroid tissue (not recorded which). The receptor was isolated from an adult man with Graves' hyperthyroidism. The DNA for the CDR3 is TGTGCCATCAGTGATGTTGGGGGAAAACTGTTTTTT. Translating gives CAISDVGGKLFF.